This T cell receptor beta chain was sequenced in a study of blood T cell repertoires in COVID-19. Study-level background: The samples span acute and convalescent COVID-19 from the United States, Italy and Spain. PBMCs, B-cell-depleted T cells, or T cells were the source of the cDNA or gDNA that made up the material.

Germline V gives CDR1 SGHTA, CDR2 FQGNSA. Trimming at V came to 3 bases and at J to 15 bases, leaving 13 bases not matched to a gene. The CDR3 is 15 amino acids. One Seattle source followed patients from active infection through their disease course. Some clones are missing from TCRdb's copy, which holds only in-frame ones; the method was immunoSEQ multiplex PCR. The sample comprises 70,000 to 100,000 clones, 87% of which are singletons, and around 20% rests with the top ten. The chain is built from TRBV7-2 and TRBJ2-1; the match to TRBD2 covers 11 bases. Sequenced input: peripheral blood. The sequence was collected from a woman between 55 and 75 years old with COVID-19, enrolled during active disease. This CDR3 is CASSLTSGEPRAWFF. As DNA, the CDR3 is TGTGCCAGCAGCTTGACTAGCGGGGAGCCCCGGGCCTGGTTCTTC. Full variable domain (rest looked up from reference TRBV7-2 and TRBJ2-1): GAGVSQSPSNKVTEKGKDVELRCDPISGHTALYWYRQSLGQGLEFLIYFQGNSAPDKSGLPSDRFSAERTGGSVSTLTIQRTQQEDSAVYLCASSLTSGEPRAWFFGPGTRLTVL.